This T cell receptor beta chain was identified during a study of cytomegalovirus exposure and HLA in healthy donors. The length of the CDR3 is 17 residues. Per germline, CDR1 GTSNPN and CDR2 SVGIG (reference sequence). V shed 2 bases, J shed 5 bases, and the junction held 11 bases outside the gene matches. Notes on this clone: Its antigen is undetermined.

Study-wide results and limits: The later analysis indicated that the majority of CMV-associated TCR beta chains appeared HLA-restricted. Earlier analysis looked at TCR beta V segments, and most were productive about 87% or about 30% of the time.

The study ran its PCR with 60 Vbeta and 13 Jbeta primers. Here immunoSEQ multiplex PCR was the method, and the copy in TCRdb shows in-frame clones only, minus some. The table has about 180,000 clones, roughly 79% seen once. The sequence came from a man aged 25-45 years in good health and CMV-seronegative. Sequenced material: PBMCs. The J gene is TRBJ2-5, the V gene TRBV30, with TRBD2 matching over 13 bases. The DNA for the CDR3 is TGTGCCTGGAGTCAACTCACTAGCGGGGGGGCGTCGGAGACCCAGTACTTC. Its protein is CAWSQLTSGGASETQYF.